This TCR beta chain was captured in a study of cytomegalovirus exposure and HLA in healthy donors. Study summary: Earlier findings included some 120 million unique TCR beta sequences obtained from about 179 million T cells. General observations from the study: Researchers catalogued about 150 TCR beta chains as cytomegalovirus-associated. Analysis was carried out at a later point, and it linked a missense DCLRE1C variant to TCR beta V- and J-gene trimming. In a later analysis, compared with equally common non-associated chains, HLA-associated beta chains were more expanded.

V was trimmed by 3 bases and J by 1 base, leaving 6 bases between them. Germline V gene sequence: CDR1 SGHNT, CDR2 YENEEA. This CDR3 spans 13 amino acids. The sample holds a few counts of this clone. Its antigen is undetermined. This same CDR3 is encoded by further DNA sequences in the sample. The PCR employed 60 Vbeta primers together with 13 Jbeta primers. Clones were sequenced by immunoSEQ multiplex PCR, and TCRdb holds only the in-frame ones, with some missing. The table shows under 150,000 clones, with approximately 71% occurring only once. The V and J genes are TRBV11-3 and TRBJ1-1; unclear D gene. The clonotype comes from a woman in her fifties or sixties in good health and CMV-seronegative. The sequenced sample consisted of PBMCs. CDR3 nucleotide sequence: TGTGCCAGCAGCTTTGGCGGGAACACTGAAGCTTTCTTT. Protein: CASSFGGNTEAFF.